Listed below are T cell receptor beta chains from one sample, sequenced in a study of blood T cell repertoires in COVID-19. Produced via immunoSEQ multiplex PCR; TCRdb's table is partial and in-frame only. The table has approximately 100,000 clones, 80% seen once. The sequencing input was peripheral blood. Source of these receptors: a woman aged 80 or older with active or convalescent COVID-19. Each CDR3 is given with its conserved first and last residue. Fields, in order: J gene, clone size, V gene, CDR3 protein. The size of a clone is reported for some rows only, either as once, few or many, or as a class for expanded clones.

TRBJ2-7 | - | TRBV15 | CATSGLAGARDEQYF
TRBJ2-3 | once | TRBV9 | CASSVEGGGATDTQYF
TRBJ1-1 | - | TRBV30 | CAWNSGGELKLFF
TRBJ1-6 | - | TRBV3-1/TRBV3-2 | CASSQVGGTSYNSPLHF
TRBJ1-3 | - | TRBV7-9 | CASRPRSSGNTIYF
TRBJ1-1 | - | TRBV18 | CASSPPNSAGNTEAFF
TRBJ1-1 | - | TRBV18 | CASSITGMYMNTEAFF
TRBJ1-5 | few | TRBV5-4 | CASSLKPGGNQPQHF
TRBJ2-5 | once | TRBV5-4 | CASSSRDRGRGETQYF
TRBJ1-4 | - | TRBV7-9 | CASSLFQESEKLFF
TRBJ2-2 | few | TRBV10-3 | CAISGVVGAGELFF
TRBJ1-6 | - | TRBV7-9 | CASSSLVDGQGSPLHF
TRBJ1-1 | once | TRBV29-1 | CSASGQMNTEAFF
TRBJ2-5 | - | TRBV9 | CASSVGTSGGEIQETQYF
TRBJ1-1 | - | TRBV9 | CASSVAPLNTEAFF
TRBJ2-7 | - | TRBV5-5 | CASSLAGVVTYEQYF
TRBJ2-7 | - | TRBV21-1 | CASSGRKIYEQYF
TRBJ1-2 | - | TRBV7-9 | CASIRGWDRAHQGYTF
TRBJ2-3 | - | TRBV4-1 | CASSQGISTDTQYF
TRBJ2-7 | - | TRBV24-1 | CATSDFGSGEDSYEQYF
TRBJ2-1 | - | TRBV15 | CATSRDSPYNEQFF
TRBJ1-1 | - | TRBV2 | CASSAQDGTEAFF
TRBJ1-1 | - | TRBV6-5 | CASSYGTGLEAFF
TRBJ1-1 | - | TRBV9 | CASSKDSTEAFF
TRBJ2-1 | - | TRBV29-1 | CSAQAGTRGEQFF
TRBJ1-6 | - | TRBV6-5 | CASNTGKNSPLHF
TRBJ1-1 | - | TRBV3-1/TRBV3-2 | CASSRREQGNPEAFF
TRBJ2-1 | - | TRBV10-2 | CASSESIIAGPYEQFF
TRBJ1-2 | - | TRBV27 | CASSFLSGNYGYTF
TRBJ2-3 | - | TRBV19 | CASSALDSTDTQYF
TRBJ2-1 | - | TRBV28 | CASRLRGTSGSYVVYEQFF
TRBJ1-1 | - | TRBV20-1 | CSASRTANTEAFF
TRBJ1-1 | - | TRBV9 | CASSPSGGSGRTEAFF
TRBJ1-3 | few | TRBV7-2 | CASTEALGNTIYF
TRBJ2-3 | - | TRBV3-1/TRBV3-2 | CASTQGTSTDTQYF
TRBJ2-2 | - | TRBV11-2 | CASEPYGGGTGELFF
TRBJ2-1 | once | TRBV29-1 | CSVNRALYNEQFF
TRBJ2-7 | - | TRBV7-8 | CASSQTGNEQYF
TRBJ2-3 | - | TRBV25-1 | CASDQGTTDTQYF
TRBJ2-5 | once | TRBV19 | CASSLSYIMDFSEAETQYF
TRBJ2-1 | - | TRBV27 | CASSLSGGERNEQFF
TRBJ2-1 | once | TRBV9 | CATSRRDSTALAGGEQFF
TRBJ1-1 | - | TRBV4-1 | CASSQGLGTEAFF
TRBJ1-1 | - | TRBV30 | CAWSPDRGTEAFF
TRBJ1-1 | - | TRBV6-5 | CASSYSGTGTLEAFF
TRBJ2-6 | - | TRBV27 | CASSSPSGDSGANVLTF
TRBJ2-7 | - | TRBV5-1 | CASSLEGREKQYF
TRBJ1-2 | - | TRBV15 | CATSREGRHYGYTF
TRBJ1-1 | - | TRBV2 | CASDFSGAGTEAFF
TRBJ2-3 | - | TRBV9 | CASSVRQGGTDTQYF
TRBJ1-1 | - | TRBV28 | CASSPPTGRTEAFF
TRBJ2-2 | - | TRBV19 | CASSRTGNTGELFF
TRBJ2-1 | - | TRBV6-2/TRBV6-3 | CASSWDRLARSSYNEQFF
TRBJ2-7 | many | TRBV6-6 | CASSYSGTGSEQYF